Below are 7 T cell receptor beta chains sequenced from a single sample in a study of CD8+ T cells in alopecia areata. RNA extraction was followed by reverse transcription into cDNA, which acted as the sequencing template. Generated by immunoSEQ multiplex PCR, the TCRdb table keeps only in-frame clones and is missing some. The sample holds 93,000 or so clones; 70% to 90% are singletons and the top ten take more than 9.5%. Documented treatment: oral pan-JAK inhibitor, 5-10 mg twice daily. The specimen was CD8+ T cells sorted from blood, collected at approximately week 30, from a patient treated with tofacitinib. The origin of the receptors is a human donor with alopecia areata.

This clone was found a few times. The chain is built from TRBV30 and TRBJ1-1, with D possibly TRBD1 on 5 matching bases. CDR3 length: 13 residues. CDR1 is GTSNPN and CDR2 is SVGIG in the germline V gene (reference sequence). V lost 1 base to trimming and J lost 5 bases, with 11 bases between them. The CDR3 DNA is TGTGCCTGGAGTGGGGACGGGAGGACTGAAGCTTTCTTT. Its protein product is CAWSGDGRTEAFF.

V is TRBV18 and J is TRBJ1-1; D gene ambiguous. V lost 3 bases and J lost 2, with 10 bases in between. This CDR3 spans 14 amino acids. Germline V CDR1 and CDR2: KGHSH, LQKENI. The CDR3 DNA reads TGTGCCAGCTCACCCCGGACGGTTAACACTGAAGCTTTCTTT. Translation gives CASSPRTVNTEAFF.

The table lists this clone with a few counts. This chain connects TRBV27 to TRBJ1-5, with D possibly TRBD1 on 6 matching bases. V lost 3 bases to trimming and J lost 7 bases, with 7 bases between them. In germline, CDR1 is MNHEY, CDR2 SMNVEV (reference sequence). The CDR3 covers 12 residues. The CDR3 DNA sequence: TGTGCCAGCAGTTTCACAGGGCAGCCCCAGCATTTT. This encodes CASSFTGQPQHF.

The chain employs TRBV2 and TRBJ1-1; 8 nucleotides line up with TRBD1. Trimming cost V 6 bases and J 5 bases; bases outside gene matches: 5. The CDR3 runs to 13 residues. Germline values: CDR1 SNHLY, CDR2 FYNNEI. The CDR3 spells CASRRTGYTEAFF. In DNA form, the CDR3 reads TGTGCCAGCAGACGGACAGGGTATACTGAAGCTTTCTTT.

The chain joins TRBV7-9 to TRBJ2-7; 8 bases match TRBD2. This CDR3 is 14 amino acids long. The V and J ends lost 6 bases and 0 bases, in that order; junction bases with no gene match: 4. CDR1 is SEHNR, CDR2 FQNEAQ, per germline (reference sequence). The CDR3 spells CASSSGTSSYEQYF. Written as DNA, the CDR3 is TGTGCCAGCAGTTCCGGGACTAGCTCCTACGAGCAGTACTTC.

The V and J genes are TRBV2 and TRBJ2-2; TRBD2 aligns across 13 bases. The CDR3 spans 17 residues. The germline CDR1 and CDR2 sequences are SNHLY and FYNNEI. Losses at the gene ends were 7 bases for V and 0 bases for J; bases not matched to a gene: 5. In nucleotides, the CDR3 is TGTGCCAGCAAGGGGACTAGCGGGGAGCCGAACACCGGGGAGCTGTTTTTT. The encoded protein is CASKGTSGEPNTGELFF. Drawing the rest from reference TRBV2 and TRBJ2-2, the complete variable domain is EPEVTQTPSHQVTQMGQEVILRCVPISNHLYFYWYRQILGQKVEFLVSFYNNEISEKSEIFDDQFSVERPDGSNFTLKIRSTKLEDSAMYFCASKGTSGEPNTGELFFGEGSRLTVL.

Here the CDR3 DNA reads TGTGCCTGGAGTGCTCAGGGGGGGAATGAGCAGTTCTTC. Amino acid sequence: CAWSAQGGNEQFF. This chain joins TRBV30 and TRBJ2-1, with D perhaps matching TRBD1 or TRBD2 (7 bases each). Germline V gene sequence: CDR1 GTSNPN, CDR2 SVGIG (reference sequence). The CDR3 is made up of 13 amino acids. Trimming took off 1 base at V and 7 bases at J, with 11 bases between the two ends.